Shown below are 25 T cell receptor beta chains from a single sample sequenced in a study of blood T cell repertoires in COVID-19. Repertoires were generated with immunoSEQ multiplex PCR, while TCRdb's copy carries only in-frame clones and drops some. The sample shows about 100,000 clones, 70% to 80% of them seen only once. Sequencing was carried out using peripheral blood. These receptors were collected from a man between 70 and 80 years old with active or convalescent COVID-19.

This clone turned up a few times. The chain couples TRBV5-1 to TRBJ1-6; 9 positions agree with TRBD1. V shed 4 bases and J 8 bases; nucleotides not matched to a gene: 10. CDR1 is SGHRS, CDR2 YFSETQ, per germline. This CDR3 spans 16 amino acids. For the CDR3, the DNA is TGCGCCAGCAGCCCGGGACAGGGTAGGATAGATTCACCCCTCCACTTT. This gives the protein CASSPGQGRIDSPLHF.

In its sample, this clone was seen a few times. The rearrangement joins TRBV19 to TRBJ2-2; 7 bases map to TRBD1. The J segment lost 2 bases and the V segment lost 5 bases, leaving 2 bases of the junction unmatched. The CDR3 totals 14 residues. Germline loops: CDR1 LNHDA, CDR2 SQIVND (reference sequence). The CDR3 sequence: CASSSGGNTGELFF. CDR3 DNA: TGTGCCAGTAGTTCAGGGGGTAACACCGGGGAGCTGTTTTTT.

CDR3 sequence: CASRGDRLYYGYTF. The CDR3 DNA follows: TGTGCCAGCAGAGGGGACAGGTTATACTATGGCTACACCTTC. The chain recombines TRBV28 with TRBJ1-2, with 8 bases lining up with TRBD1. With 6 bases clipped from V and 3 bases from J, the junction kept 6 bases outside the gene matches. Germline V gene data show CDR1 as MDHEN and CDR2 as SYDVKM. CDR3 size: 14 residues.

The rearrangement joins TRBV7-2 to TRBJ2-1; D may be TRBD2 (5 bases). Germline V CDR1 and CDR2: SGHTA, FQGNSA. The CDR3 consists of 17 residues. V lost 1 base and J 4 bases, leaving 17 bases between the germline ends. The CDR3 spells CASSLGAGRPSYNEQFF. CDR3 DNA: TGTGCCAGCAGCTTAGGGGCGGGTCGGCCCTCGTACAATGAGCAGTTCTTC. Using reference TRBV7-2 and TRBJ2-1 for the parts outside the CDR3, the full variable domain is GAGVSQSPSNKVTEKGKDVELRCDPISGHTALYWYRQSLGQGLEFLIYFQGNSAPDKSGLPSDRFSAERTGGSVSTLTIQRTQQEDSAVYLCASSLGAGRPSYNEQFFGPGTRLTVL.

The chain uses TRBV7-8 and TRBJ2-4; 11 bases agree with TRBD2. V shed 5 bases, J shed 11 bases, and the junction held 2 bases outside the gene matches. The CDR3 loop spans 12 amino acids. CDR1 and CDR2 from the germline V gene are SGHVS and FQNEAQ. This chain's CDR3 is CASSPGLAVQYF. In DNA form, the CDR3 reads TGTGCCAGCAGCCCGGGACTAGCGGTTCAGTACTTC.

The V gene is TRBV6-2 or TRBV6-3, the J gene TRBJ1-1; no clear D. The CDR3 consists of 13 residues. The V gene's germline CDR1 is MNHEY and CDR2 SVGEGT. V dropped 6 bases and J dropped 4 bases, with 12 bases sitting between them. The CDR3 region is CASSPLEGTEAFF. CDR3 DNA: TGTGCCAGCAGCCCCCTTGAGGGCACTGAAGCTTTCTTT.

V usage is TRBV27 and J usage is TRBJ2-1; 9 nucleotides align to TRBD2. Trimming removed 4 bases from V and 6 bases from J; junction bases left unmatched: 4. In germline, CDR1 is MNHEY, CDR2 SMNVEV (reference sequence). The CDR3 has 14 amino acids. The CDR3 spells CASSSGLAINEQFF. The CDR3 bases are TGTGCCAGCAGTTCGGGACTAGCAATCAATGAGCAGTTCTTC.

In nucleotides, the CDR3 is TGTGCCAGCAGCCACGGGAACAATGAGCAGTTCTTC. It is translated as CASSHGNNEQFF. V is TRBV11-2 and J is TRBJ2-1, with D maybe TRBD2 (5 bases). Germline V CDR1 and CDR2: SGHAT, FQNNGV. V lost 5 bases to trimming and J lost 5 bases, with 7 bases between them. The CDR3 runs 12 residues.

V is TRBV18 and J is TRBJ2-7; a weak D match, TRBD1 (5 bases). The CDR3 sequence is 12 residues long. CDR1 is KGHSH, CDR2 LQKENI, per germline. V was trimmed by 3 bases and J by 3 bases, leaving 6 bases between them. The CDR3 bases are TGTGCCAGCTCACCTGACAGCTACGAGCAGTACTTC. This encodes CASSPDSYEQYF.

This chain joins TRBV28 and TRBJ1-2, with TRBD1 matching over 7 bases. Germline lookup yields CDR1 MDHEN and CDR2 SYDVKM. The CDR3 spans 16 residues. V lost 3 bases to trimming and J lost 2 bases; unmatched junction nucleotides: 9. The CDR3 spells CASSFPPGQDNYGYTF. The CDR3 DNA reads as TGTGCCAGCAGTTTCCCCCCCGGACAGGACAACTATGGCTACACCTTC.

The V call is TRBV27, the J call TRBJ2-7; TRBD1 is a possible D gene (6 bases). The germline V and J ends were trimmed by 1 base and 5 bases, with 15 bases remaining between them. Germline loops: CDR1 MNHEY, CDR2 SMNVEV (reference sequence). CDR3 length: 15 residues. The CDR3 nucleotides are TGTGCCAGCAGTTTATTGGTTCAGGGGCCCCACGAGCAGTACTTC. Protein product: CASSLLVQGPHEQYF.

J is TRBJ1-1 and V is TRBV10-3, with 8 bases that match TRBD1. The CDR3 runs to 13 residues. After removal of 11 bases from V and 6 bases from J, the junction contained 11 bases not matched to a gene. Germline V gene data show CDR1 as ENHRY and CDR2 as SYGVKD. The CDR3 here is CAARTGLKAEAFF. CDR3 in DNA: TGTGCCGCGAGGACAGGGCTTAAGGCTGAAGCTTTCTTT.

The chain links TRBV6-5 to TRBJ2-1, with a weak D call TRBD2 (7 bases). This CDR3 region has 15 residues. Germline V gene sequence: CDR1 MNHEY, CDR2 SVGAGI. V gave up 7 bases and J gave up 6 bases, with 19 bases separating them. The CDR3 spells CASTDARGGSNEQFF. The CDR3 region has the DNA TGTGCCAGCACCGATGCCAGGGGCGGGAGCAATGAGCAGTTCTTC.

The rearrangement joins TRBV10-3 to TRBJ2-1; TRBD2 matches at 7 bases. The V segment lost 3 bases and the J segment 9 bases; nucleotides outside the gene matches: 11. This CDR3 spans 15 amino acids. CDR1 is ENHRY and CDR2 is SYGVKD in the germline V gene. CDR3 sequence reads: CAISESEGGPSEQFF. The DNA of the CDR3 is TGTGCCATCAGTGAATCAGAGGGAGGGCCGAGTGAGCAGTTCTTC.

The chain joins TRBV12-5 to TRBJ1-1; D is possibly TRBD1 (6 bases). Trimming shortened V by 6 bases and J by 0 bases, and 8 bases separated the two germline ends. The CDR3 covers 13 residues. Germline CDR1 is LGHNT and CDR2 is FRNRAP. The CDR3, as DNA: TGTGCTAGTGGCGACAGGCTGAACACTGAAGCTTTCTTT. The encoded protein is CASGDRLNTEAFF.

The chain links TRBV7-3 to TRBJ1-5, with D tentatively TRBD1 (5 bases). This CDR3 spans 14 amino acids. Germline assignment: CDR1 SGHTA and CDR2 FQGTGA. Trimming took 4 bases from V and 4 from J, leaving 11 bases between them. In DNA form, the CDR3 reads TGTGCCAGCAGCTCATATCAGGGTAATCAGCCCCAGCATTTT. It yields the protein CASSSYQGNQPQHF.

The genes are TRBV7-2 and TRBJ2-2, with D possibly being TRBD2 (6 bases). Germline V gene lookup returns CDR1 SGHTA and CDR2 FQGNSA. The CDR3 spans 14 residues. V was clipped by 3 bases and J by 5 bases, with 10 bases between them. The CDR3 sequence is CASSLTRRTGELFF. The CDR3, as DNA: TGTGCCAGCAGCTTGACTAGGCGGACCGGGGAGCTGTTTTTT.

This clone was seen only once. The rearrangement links TRBV14 to TRBJ1-1; D is undetermined. V lost 2 bases and J lost 6, with 7 bases in between. The CDR3 runs 12 residues. CDR1 is SGHDN, CDR2 FVKESK, per germline. The CDR3: CASSQYLAEAFF. The DNA of the CDR3 is TGTGCCAGCAGCCAATATCTCGCTGAAGCTTTCTTT.

This chain uses TRBV5-6 with TRBJ1-1, with 11 bases aligning to TRBD1. The CDR3 is 15 residues long. Germline V lookup: CDR1 SGHDT, CDR2 YYEEEE. V lost 4 bases, J lost 3 bases, and 5 bases stayed unmatched. The CDR3 DNA reads as TGTGCCAGCAGCGCCTGGGACAGGGGGGACACTGAAGCTTTCTTT. It specifies CASSAWDRGDTEAFF.

This clone was counted at least ten times. This chain uses TRBV3-1 (or the pseudogene TRBV3-2) with TRBJ2-5, with 11 positions matching TRBD1. The junction had 6 bases not matched to a gene; V was cut back by 1 base and J by 5 bases. This CDR3 has 16 amino acids. Looked up from germline, CDR1 is LGHDT and CDR2 is YNNKEL (reference sequence). The CDR3 region has the DNA TGTGCCAGCAGCCAAGCTGGGACAGGGGGAGAGGAGACCCAGTACTTC. Amino acids: CASSQAGTGGEETQYF.

The CDR3 region has the DNA TGTGCCAGCAGTGAAGCGGGTCTAGCGAGCAATGAGCAGTTCTTC. Protein product: CASSEAGLASNEQFF. V is TRBV2 and J is TRBJ2-1; D perhaps matches TRBD2 (6 bases). This CDR3 has 15 amino acids. Trimming left V 0 bases short and J 6 bases short, with 12 bases between. Germline-derived CDR1 and CDR2 are SNHLY and FYNNEI.

The J gene is TRBJ2-1, the V gene TRBV24-1; D perhaps matches TRBD1 (6 bases). V lost 1 base and J 7 bases, leaving 16 bases between the germline ends. CDR3 length: 16 amino acids. The germline gives CDR1 KGHDR, CDR2 SFDVKD. The CDR3 is CATSDLGQGTMNEQFF. For the CDR3, the DNA is TGTGCCACCAGTGATTTAGGGCAGGGGACGATGAATGAGCAGTTCTTC.

The chain couples TRBV6-4 to TRBJ2-7; TRBD1 might be the D (5 bases). V was trimmed by 3 bases and J by 6 bases, leaving 15 bases between them. Germline V CDR1 and CDR2: MRHNA, SNTAGT. The CDR3 length is 14 residues. DNA for the CDR3: TGTGCCAGCAGTGAGGGGTCGACAGCTGGCGAGCAGTACTTC. Encoded protein: CASSEGSTAGEQYF.

With regard to this clone: Because the CDR3's place on the DNA is in doubt, the DNA is left out and the CDR3 is given as listed by TCRdb. This chain connects TRBV21-1 to TRBJ2-7; the listed D gene, TRBD1, was not tested against the DNA. TRBV21-1 is reported as a pseudogene. A total of 16 residues make up the CDR3, ends included. The CDR3 sequence is CASSKVGQGALYEQYF.

This clone was recorded at least ten times. CDR3 in amino acids: CASSSGRGQETQYF. The CDR3 DNA is TGTGCCAGCAGCTCAGGGAGGGGGCAAGAGACCCAGTACTTC. V and J are TRBV5-8 and TRBJ2-5; D might be TRBD2 (7 bases). The CDR3 length is 14 residues. Germline-derived CDR1 and CDR2 are SGHTS and YDEGEE. Between the trimmed V and J ends, which lost 3 bases and 2 bases, there was a span of 11 bases.